This TCR beta chain is drawn from a study of control samples from healthy donors and cancer patients. Generated by immunoSEQ multiplex PCR, the TCRdb table keeps only in-frame clones and is missing some. The profile shows approximately 89,000 clones, about 84% of them singletons. CDR1 is GTSNPN and CDR2 is SVGIG in the germline V gene (reference sequence). The V end was cut by 0 bases, the J end by 6 bases, with 9 bases between. The CDR3 is 12 residues long. Sequenced material: blood. The sequence was collected from a woman aged 40-49 years in good health. The chain carries TRBV30 and TRBJ2-7; D is undetermined. CDR3 coding DNA: TGTGCCTGGAGTGTACAGTTGATCGAGCAGTACTTC. It codes for CAWSVQLIEQYF.